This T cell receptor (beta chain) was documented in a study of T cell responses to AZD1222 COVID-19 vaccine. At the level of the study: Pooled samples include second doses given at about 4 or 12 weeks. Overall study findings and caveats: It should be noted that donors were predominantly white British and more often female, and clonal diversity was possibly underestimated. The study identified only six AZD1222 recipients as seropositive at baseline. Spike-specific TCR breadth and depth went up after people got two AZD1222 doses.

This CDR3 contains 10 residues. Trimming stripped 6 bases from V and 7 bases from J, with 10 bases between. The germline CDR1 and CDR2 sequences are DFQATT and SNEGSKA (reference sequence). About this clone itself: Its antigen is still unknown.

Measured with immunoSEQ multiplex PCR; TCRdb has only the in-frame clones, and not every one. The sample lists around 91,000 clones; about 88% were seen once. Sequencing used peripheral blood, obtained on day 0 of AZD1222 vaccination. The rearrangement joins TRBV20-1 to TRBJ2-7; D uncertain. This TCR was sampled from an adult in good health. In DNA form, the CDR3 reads TGCAGTGCCCTTCGTAGAGAGCAGTACTTC. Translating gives CSALRREQYF.